This T cell receptor (beta chain) was captured in a study of T cell responses to AZD1222 COVID-19 vaccine. Study information: Investigators merged groups given second doses at roughly 4 or roughly 12 weeks.

The germline V and J ends were trimmed by 2 bases and 5 bases, with 12 bases remaining between them. Germline V gives CDR1 ENHRY, CDR2 SYGVKD. The CDR3 has 14 amino acids. Findings and limits, study-wide: At study baseline, merely about 6 AZD1222 recipients were seropositive. Along spike, vaccine-associated CD4 TCRs were found throughout, with dominance at 160-218 and 743-854. Possibly, clonal diversity was underestimated; donors were largely white British and included more females.

Sequencing was performed with immunoSEQ multiplex PCR; in TCRdb, only in-frame clones are kept and a portion is missing. The sample includes roughly 150,000 clones, around 85% of them seen just once. Of note for this clone: The target antigen is unknown.

This rearrangement joins TRBV10-3 to TRBJ1-1; D unresolved. The material was peripheral blood, obtained on day 0 of AZD1222 vaccination. This TCR came from an adult in good health. CDR3 region: CAISEELMGTEAFF. The CDR3 coding sequence is TGTGCCATCAGTGAGGAGTTAATGGGAACTGAAGCTTTCTTT.